The rows below give T cell receptor beta chains drawn from one sample of a study of Ad26.COV2.S vaccination and SARS-CoV-2 variants. Clones were read by immunoSEQ multiplex PCR, and TCRdb kept only the in-frame ones, dropping some. The table shows hundreds of thousands of clones, with about nine tenths occurring only once. The sample consisted of peripheral blood, taken in a trial of Ad26.COV2.S vaccine versus placebo. These TCRs come from a person between 18 and 65 years old who received the Ad26.COV2.S COVID-19 vaccine or a placebo. Each CDR3 is given with its conserved first and last residue. D genes are given only for firm matches. Only some rows state a clone size, as once, few, many or a class for expanded clones.

- | TRBJ1-5 | TRBV5-8 | - | TGTGCCAGCAGCTTGGACATCAATCAGCCCCAGCATTTT | CASSLDINQPQHF
- | TRBJ2-3 | TRBV4-1 | - | TGCGCCAGCAGCCAAGATTGGGACACAGATACGCAGTATTTT | CASSQDWDTDTQYF
TRBD1 | TRBJ1-2 | TRBV6-2/TRBV6-3 | - | TGTGCCAGCAGCTCGGGACAGGTGGACGGCTACACCTTC | CASSSGQVDGYTF
- | TRBJ2-7 | TRBV7-6 | - | TGTGCCAGCAGCAGTTACGGGAGCTCCTACGAGCAGTACTTC | CASSSYGSSYEQYF
TRBD1 | TRBJ1-6 | TRBV5-6 | - | TGTGCCAGCAGCGCCAGGACAGGCTATAATTCACCCCTCCACTTT | CASSARTGYNSPLHF
TRBD2 | TRBJ2-1 | TRBV29-1 | - | TGCAGCGTTCGAGAGCGGGGGAGCCTATACAATGAGCAGTTCTTC | CSVRERGSLYNEQFF
- | TRBJ2-7 | TRBV6-2/TRBV6-3 | - | TGTGCCAGCAGTCCGGCCCTCTACGAGCAGTACTTC | CASSPALYEQYF
TRBD1 | TRBJ1-1 | TRBV5-1 | - | TGCGCCAGCGGACGGATGATGCAGGGGGCGGCCACTGAAGCTTTCTTT | CASGRMMQGAATEAFF
- | TRBJ1-2 | TRBV9 | - | TGTGCCAGCAGCGTAGACCCAGGAGACTATGGCTACACCTTC | CASSVDPGDYGYTF
TRBD2 | TRBJ2-5 | TRBV7-2 | - | TGTGCCAGCAGCATCCCCTGGGGGGGAGTCCGTGAGACCCAGTACTTC | CASSIPWGGVRETQYF
TRBD1 | TRBJ2-5 | TRBV7-2 | once | TGTGCCAGCAGCTTACGCCGACAGGGTACGACCCAGTACTTC | CASSLRRQGTTQYF
- | TRBJ1-4 | TRBV6-2/TRBV6-3 | - | TGTGCCAGCAGTTATTCGGTTGTCCGCTCAACCCCTCGGGCTCTGTTTTTT | CASSYSVVRSTPRALFF
- | TRBJ1-1 | TRBV7-6 | - | TGTGCCAGCAGCTTAGCTGGGGGCTATCCGAACACTGAAGCTTTCTTT | CASSLAGGYPNTEAFF